The TCR beta chain described here comes from a study of blood T cell repertoires in COVID-19. Across the study: Spain, Italy and the United States supplied samples that represented acute and convalescent COVID-19.

In the authors' workflow: The authors estimated nucleated cell counts from reference gene primer amplification. This table comes from immunoSEQ multiplex PCR, and its TCRdb copy is limited to in-frame clones, with some not included. Clone size and the V and J calls come from that table; the DNA yielded D and trimming. The sample lists 130,000 to 150,000 clones; 84% were seen once. The CDR3 loop spans 16 amino acids. Looked up from germline, CDR1 is LGHNA and CDR2 is YSLEER. V shed 1 base, J shed 2 bases, and the junction held 0 bases outside the gene matches. V usage is TRBV4-3 and J usage is TRBJ2-7; 15 bases are shared with TRBD2. Sequencing used PBMCs or T cells enriched from blood (not recorded which). The receptor's source is a woman aged 50 to 60 who had been exposed to COVID-19. CDR3 in amino acids: CASSQGTSGRAYEQYF. CDR3 in DNA: TGCGCCAGCAGCCAAGGGACTAGCGGGAGGGCCTACGAGCAGTACTTC.